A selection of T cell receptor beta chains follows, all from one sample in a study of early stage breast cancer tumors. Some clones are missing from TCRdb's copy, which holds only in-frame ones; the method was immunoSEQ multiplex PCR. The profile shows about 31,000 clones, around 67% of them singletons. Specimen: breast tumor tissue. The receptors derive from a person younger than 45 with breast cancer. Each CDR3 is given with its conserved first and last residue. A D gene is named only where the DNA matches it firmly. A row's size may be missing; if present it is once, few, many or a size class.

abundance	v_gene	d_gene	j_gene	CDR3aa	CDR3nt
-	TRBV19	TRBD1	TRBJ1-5	CASSTARTGVDQPQHF	TGTGCCAGTAGTACCGCCCGGACAGGGGTGGATCAGCCCCAGCATTTT
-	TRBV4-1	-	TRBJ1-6	CASSQVVGSGSPLHF	TGCGCCAGCAGCCAAGTCGTGGGGTCGGGATCACCCCTCCACTTT
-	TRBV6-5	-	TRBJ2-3	CASSKTPNRDTQYF	TGTGCCAGCAGCAAAACCCCGAATCGTGATACGCAGTATTTT
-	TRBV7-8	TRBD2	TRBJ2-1	CASSAGLAGDNEQFF	TGTGCCAGCAGCGCGGGACTAGCGGGAGACAATGAGCAGTTCTTC
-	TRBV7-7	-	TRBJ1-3	CASSLGPGNTIYF	TGTGCCAGCAGCTTAGGACCGGGAAACACCATATATTTT
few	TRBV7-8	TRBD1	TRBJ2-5	CAIGRDRGEKETQYF	TGTGCTATAGGCCGTGACAGGGGGGAGAAGGAGACCCAGTACTTC
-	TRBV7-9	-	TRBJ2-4	CASSSGPKDIQYF	TGTGCCAGCTCCTCGGGGCCAAAAGACATTCAGTACTTC
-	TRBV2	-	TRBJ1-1	CASSDPDKSTEAFF	TGTGCCAGCAGTGATCCGGACAAATCTACAGAAGCTTTCTTT
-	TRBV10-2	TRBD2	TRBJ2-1	CASSDPGTSGGNEQFF	TGCGCCAGCAGTGATCCCGGGACTAGCGGGGGGAATGAGCAGTTCTTC
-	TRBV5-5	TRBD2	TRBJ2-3	CASTSGVAGALSTDTQYF	TGTGCCAGCACGTCGGGGGTAGCGGGAGCGTTGAGCACAGATACGCAGTATTTT
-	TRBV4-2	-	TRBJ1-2	CASSQEGGLSRYGYTF	TGTGCCAGCAGCCAAGAGGGGGGGCTATCCAGGTATGGCTACACCTTC
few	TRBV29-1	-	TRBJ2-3	CSVVFRSQYF	TGCAGCGTTGTTTTCCGTAGTCAGTATTTT
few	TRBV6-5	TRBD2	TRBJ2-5	CASSLGLAEGTVTQYF	TGTGCCAGCAGTTTGGGACTAGCGGAGGGGACGGTGACCCAGTACTTC
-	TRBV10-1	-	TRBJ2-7	CASSAGHGIDYEQYF	TGCGCCAGCAGTGCAGGGCATGGTATTGACTACGAGCAGTACTTC
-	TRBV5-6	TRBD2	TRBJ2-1	CASSQLAGRAYNEQFF	TGTGCCAGCAGCCAACTAGCGGGGCGTGCCTACAATGAGCAGTTCTTC
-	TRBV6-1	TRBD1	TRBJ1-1	CASTRQGPNTEAFF	TGTGCCAGCACTCGACAGGGCCCCAACACTGAAGCTTTCTTT
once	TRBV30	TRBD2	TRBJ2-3	CAWSVSRPLGTSGKVTDTQYF	TGTGCCTGGAGTGTATCAAGGCCCCTCGGGACTAGCGGGAAGGTCACAGATACGCAGTATTTT
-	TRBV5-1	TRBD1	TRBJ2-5	CASSSLRQGKETQYF	TGCGCCAGCAGCTCCCTTAGACAGGGGAAGGAGACCCAGTACTTC
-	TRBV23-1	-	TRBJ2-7	CASSQAGKGWTARPYEQYF	TGCGCCAGCAGTCAAGCAGGGAAGGGGTGGACGGCGAGACCCTACGAGCAGTACTTC
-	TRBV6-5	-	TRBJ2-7	CASKGGGEQYF	TGTGCCAGCAAGGGAGGGGGCGAGCAGTACTTC